This is a list of T cell receptor beta chains from one sample in a study of OX40 agonist ivuxolimab in advanced cancers. TCRdb's table, derived via immunoSEQ multiplex PCR, lists solely in-frame clones and lacks some. The sample holds over 25,000 clones, roughly four fifths seen once. The sequenced sample was CD4+ or CD8+ T cells sorted from blood, obtained in a trial of the OX40 agonist ivuxolimab. The receptors derive from an adult with an advanced solid tumor such as melanoma, head and neck, liver or kidney cancer. The CDR3 runs from the conserved cysteine through the conserved F or W. The D gene is left open where the match is weak. Size values are once, few and many counts, or a class for expanded clones, and some rows have none.

V gene: TRBV5-6
clone size: .
J gene: TRBJ2-2
D gene: .
CDR3 DNA: TGTGCCAGCAGCGTGACAGGGGAGGGAACCGGGGAGCTGTTTTTT
CDR3 protein: CASSVTGEGTGELFF

V gene: TRBV6-1
clone size: once
J gene: TRBJ1-5
D gene: .
CDR3 DNA: TGTGCCAGCAGTGCCCGCGGGACAAACAGCAATCAGCCCCAGCATTTT
CDR3 protein: CASSARGTNSNQPQHF

V gene: TRBV2
clone size: .
J gene: TRBJ1-4
D gene: .
CDR3 DNA: TGTGCCAGCAGCTGGGGGCCTTATGGTGATGAAAAACTGTTTTTT
CDR3 protein: CASSWGPYGDEKLFF

V gene: TRBV6-6
clone size: .
J gene: TRBJ2-2
D gene: .
CDR3 DNA: TGTGCCAGCAGTTACTTTTTCAGGGGTACCGGGGAGCTGTTTTTT
CDR3 protein: CASSYFFRGTGELFF

V gene: TRBV15
clone size: .
J gene: TRBJ2-3
D gene: .
CDR3 DNA: TGTGCCACCAGCAGAGGAGGCGGCGGGGCTAGCACAGATACGCAGTATTTT
CDR3 protein: CATSRGGGGASTDTQYF

V gene: TRBV6-5
clone size: .
J gene: TRBJ2-3
D gene: TRBD2
CDR3 DNA: TGTGCCAGCAGTTACGGTAGCGGGGTCGGCACAGATACGCAGTATTTT
CDR3 protein: CASSYGSGVGTDTQYF

V gene: TRBV14
clone size: .
J gene: TRBJ1-3
D gene: .
CDR3 DNA: TGTGCCAGCAGCGCCCATGGAAGTAGCACCATATATTTT
CDR3 protein: CASSAHGSSTIYF

V gene: TRBV5-1
clone size: once
J gene: TRBJ2-1
D gene: .
CDR3 DNA: TGCGCCAGCAGCTTTGGGGCCGCTAAGTCCTACAATGAGCAGTTCTTC
CDR3 protein: CASSFGAAKSYNEQFF

V gene: TRBV5-4
clone size: once
J gene: TRBJ2-1
D gene: .
CDR3 DNA: TGTGCCAGCAGCTTGGAGGGGTTCAGCTCCTACAATGAGCAGTTCTTC
CDR3 protein: CASSLEGFSSYNEQFF

V gene: TRBV7-3
clone size: once
J gene: TRBJ1-4
D gene: .
CDR3 DNA: TGTGCCAGCAGCTTACGTCTTAACAATGAAAAACTGTTTTTT
CDR3 protein: CASSLRLNNEKLFF

V gene: TRBV5-4
clone size: few
J gene: TRBJ2-5
D gene: TRBD1
CDR3 DNA: TGTGCCAGCAGACAGTCCCGGGACAGGGGGCCAGAGACCCAGTACTTC
CDR3 protein: CASRQSRDRGPETQYF

V gene: TRBV9
clone size: .
J gene: TRBJ2-2
D gene: TRBD1
CDR3 DNA: TGTGCCAGCAGCGCCGGGACAGCGAACACCGGGGAGCTGTTTTTT
CDR3 protein: CASSAGTANTGELFF

V gene: TRBV6-1
clone size: .
J gene: TRBJ2-3
D gene: .
CDR3 DNA: TGTGCCACCCAAAAAGAGAGGCAGTCCACAGATACGCAGTATTTT
CDR3 protein: CATQKERQSTDTQYF

V gene: TRBV7-9
clone size: .
J gene: TRBJ2-7
D gene: TRBD1
CDR3 DNA: TGTGCCAGCAGCCCGGACAGGGCGGAGTACTTC
CDR3 protein: CASSPDRAEYF

V gene: TRBV25-1
clone size: .
J gene: TRBJ2-6
D gene: TRBD2
CDR3 DNA: TGTGCCAGCAGTGGGGGACTATCGGGCACTCTGGGGGCCAACGTCCTGACTTTC
CDR3 protein: CASSGGLSGTLGANVLTF

V gene: TRBV5-8
clone size: .
J gene: TRBJ2-1
D gene: TRBD1
CDR3 DNA: TGTGCCAGCAGCCCGACAGGGGTAATATACAATGAGCAGTTCTTC
CDR3 protein: CASSPTGVIYNEQFF

V gene: TRBV7-2
clone size: many
J gene: TRBJ2-1
D gene: TRBD2
CDR3 DNA: TGTGCCAGCAGCTCGGGACTAGCGGGGGCTGGTCGCTCCTACAATGAGCAGTTCTTC
CDR3 protein: CASSSGLAGAGRSYNEQFF

V gene: TRBV6-1
clone size: .
J gene: TRBJ2-3
D gene: .
CDR3 DNA: TGTGCCAGCAGTAAAAGACAGGTAGGAGATACGCAGTATTTT
CDR3 protein: CASSKRQVGDTQYF

V gene: TRBV10-3
clone size: .
J gene: TRBJ2-2
D gene: TRBD1
CDR3 DNA: TGTGCCATCAGTGACTCTATTAGGGACAGGGGTCCCGGGGAGCTGTTTTTT
CDR3 protein: CAISDSIRDRGPGELFF

V gene: TRBV6-5
clone size: .
J gene: TRBJ1-5
D gene: TRBD1
CDR3 DNA: TGTGCCAGCAGCCCGGACAGGGCTCAGCCCCAGCATTTT
CDR3 protein: CASSPDRAQPQHF

V gene: TRBV6-6
clone size: few
J gene: TRBJ2-3
D gene: .
CDR3 DNA: TGTGCCAGCACCCCGGTCCCCTCGGGAGATACGCAGTATTTT
CDR3 protein: CASTPVPSGDTQYF

V gene: TRBV4-1
clone size: .
J gene: TRBJ2-3
D gene: TRBD2
CDR3 DNA: TGCGCCAGCAGCCAAGTACCGACAGCGGGGGGGCCAGGGGATACGCAGTATTTT
CDR3 protein: CASSQVPTAGGPGDTQYF

V gene: TRBV11-2
clone size: .
J gene: TRBJ2-2
D gene: TRBD1
CDR3 DNA: TGTGCCAGCAGCCTCCGACAGGGGCCCACCGGGGAGCTGTTTTTT
CDR3 protein: CASSLRQGPTGELFF

V gene: TRBV18
clone size: .
J gene: TRBJ1-4
D gene: TRBD1
CDR3 DNA: TGTGCCAGCTCACCGGCACGGGACAGGCTAAGTCGGGAAAAACTGTTTTTT
CDR3 protein: CASSPARDRLSREKLFF

V gene: TRBV27
clone size: once
J gene: TRBJ1-1
D gene: TRBD1
CDR3 DNA: TGTGCCAGCAACCAGGGACAGGTGAACACTGAAGCTTTCTTT
CDR3 protein: CASNQGQVNTEAFF

V gene: TRBV29-1
clone size: .
J gene: TRBJ1-1
D gene: .
CDR3 DNA: TGCAGCGTTGAAGGGGCCTCGAGGGCAGCTTTCTTT
CDR3 protein: CSVEGASRAAFF

V gene: TRBV6-4
clone size: once
J gene: TRBJ1-2
D gene: TRBD1
CDR3 DNA: TGTGCCAGCAGTCCCGGACAGGGGGCTTACACCTTC
CDR3 protein: CASSPGQGAYTF

V gene: TRBV11-2
clone size: .
J gene: TRBJ2-5
D gene: TRBD2
CDR3 DNA: TGTGCCAGCAGCCCCGGGACTAGCGGGGGGCCCGGTTTATGGGAGACCCAGTACTTC
CDR3 protein: CASSPGTSGGPGLWETQYF

V gene: TRBV15
clone size: .
J gene: TRBJ2-7
D gene: TRBD1
CDR3 DNA: TGTGCCACCAGCAGAGATCCAGGACAGGCCTACGAGCAGTACTTC
CDR3 protein: CATSRDPGQAYEQYF

V gene: TRBV29-1
clone size: medium-sized
J gene: TRBJ2-7
D gene: TRBD1
CDR3 DNA: TGCAGCGCCGGACAGGGAGAGGACGGCGAGCAGTACTTC
CDR3 protein: CSAGQGEDGEQYF

V gene: TRBV9
clone size: .
J gene: TRBJ2-3
D gene: .
CDR3 DNA: TGTGCCAGCAGCGGAGACCACCCCACAGATACGCAGTATTTT
CDR3 protein: CASSGDHPTDTQYF

V gene: TRBV29-1
clone size: .
J gene: TRBJ2-6
D gene: .
CDR3 DNA: TGCAGCGTTGAGTGGCCAGCTGGGGCCAACGTCCTGACTTTC
CDR3 protein: CSVEWPAGANVLTF

V gene: TRBV18
clone size: .
J gene: TRBJ1-1
D gene: TRBD1
CDR3 DNA: TGTGCCAGCTCAGGGGACAGGGAACCGAACACTGAAGCTTTCTTT
CDR3 protein: CASSGDREPNTEAFF

V gene: TRBV12-5
clone size: .
J gene: TRBJ2-1
D gene: .
CDR3 DNA: TGTGCTAGTGGTTTGGAGCCCCGCGATGGGAATGAGCAGTTCTTC
CDR3 protein: CASGLEPRDGNEQFF

V gene: TRBV6-5
clone size: .
J gene: TRBJ1-3
D gene: .
CDR3 DNA: TGTGCCTCCCAGGGGACGGTTGGAAACACCATATATTTT
CDR3 protein: CASQGTVGNTIYF

V gene: TRBV25-1
clone size: .
J gene: TRBJ2-7
D gene: TRBD1
CDR3 DNA: TGTGCCAGCAGCGTTTACTCGGGACAGCTCTACGAGCAGTACTTC
CDR3 protein: CASSVYSGQLYEQYF

V gene: TRBV5-1
clone size: .
J gene: TRBJ2-7
D gene: TRBD1
CDR3 DNA: TGCGCCAGCAGCCACGCCCTACTCTCCGGACAGGGCAACGAGCAGTACTTC
CDR3 protein: CASSHALLSGQGNEQYF

V gene: TRBV6-1
clone size: .
J gene: TRBJ1-1
D gene: .
CDR3 DNA: TGTGCCAGCAGTGAACGGGCTGAAGCTTTCTTT
CDR3 protein: CASSERAEAFF

V gene: TRBV6-1
clone size: .
J gene: TRBJ2-3
D gene: TRBD1
CDR3 DNA: TGTGCCAGCAGTGAAACAGGGGGCGCGGATACGCAGTATTTT
CDR3 protein: CASSETGGADTQYF

V gene: TRBV5-1
clone size: .
J gene: TRBJ2-4
D gene: .
CDR3 DNA: TGCGCCAGCAGCTACGAGGGGAAGTTGGGAGCCAAAAACATTCAGTACTTC
CDR3 protein: CASSYEGKLGAKNIQYF

V gene: TRBV5-1
clone size: once
J gene: TRBJ2-4
D gene: .
CDR3 DNA: TGCGCCACCGCGCGGGTAGCCAAAAACATTCAGTACTTC
CDR3 protein: CATARVAKNIQYF